These T cell receptor beta chains were read from a single sample in a study of CD8+ T cells in alopecia areata. Some clones are missing from TCRdb's copy, which holds only in-frame ones; the method was immunoSEQ multiplex PCR. This sample has 90,000 to 130,000 clones, with about 60% found just once. Here the sequenced sample was CD8+ T cells sorted from blood, taken at week 24, from a patient treated with tofacitinib. These receptors were taken from a human donor with alopecia areata. Each CDR3 is given without its conserved first and last residue. Fields, in order: CDR3 length, V gene, CDR3 protein.

len: 15; v_gene: TRBV10-3; CDR3aa: AISEGTSGLGGDIQY
len: 14; v_gene: TRBV4-3; CDR3aa: ASSQDWEGDNTEAF
len: 12; v_gene: TRBV30; CDR3aa: AWSSDRGGMNAF
len: 14; v_gene: TRBV9; CDR3aa: ASSVGFQGLQETQY
len: 11; v_gene: TRBV30; CDR3aa: AWSTWGGTEAF
len: 11; v_gene: TRBV6-5; CDR3aa: ASLGAAYNEQF
len: 9; v_gene: TRBV5-6; CDR3aa: ASSLAGDQY
len: 15; v_gene: TRBV10-3; CDR3aa: AISALAGGPSTDTQY
len: 9; v_gene: TRBV6-5; CDR3aa: ASSSTGTQY
len: 12; v_gene: TRBV27; CDR3aa: ASSPTTGGETQY
len: 14; v_gene: TRBV29-1; CDR3aa: SVESIERGTTYEQY
len: 13; v_gene: TRBV13; CDR3aa: ASSWGQGGSYEQY
len: 11; v_gene: TRBV30; CDR3aa: AHAAGGNSPLH
len: 13; v_gene: TRBV7-8; CDR3aa: ASSLVASSSYEQY
len: 13; v_gene: TRBV13; CDR3aa: ASSSALVGKETQY
len: 11; v_gene: TRBV27; CDR3aa: ASSLEGENEQF
len: 12; v_gene: TRBV4-1; CDR3aa: ASSLQGGNSPLH
len: 9; v_gene: TRBV29-1; CDR3aa: SVPGSDGYT
len: 11; v_gene: TRBV2; CDR3aa: ARQLDNSYEQY
len: 11; v_gene: TRBV7-3; CDR3aa: ASSLDSNQPQH
len: 11; v_gene: TRBV5-1; CDR3aa: ASSLDGGEEAF
len: 12; v_gene: TRBV4-1; CDR3aa: ASSQMTGYTEAF
len: 10; v_gene: TRBV9; CDR3aa: ASSVPPGEAF
len: 10; v_gene: TRBV30; CDR3aa: AWSSGLETQY
len: 12; v_gene: TRBV27; CDR3aa: ASSLRTSTDTQY
len: 13; v_gene: TRBV29-1; CDR3aa: SVATGGGDNYGYT
len: 9; v_gene: TRBV7-3; CDR3aa: ASSTTGELF
len: 12; v_gene: TRBV27; CDR3aa: ASSSPGPPYEQY
len: 12; v_gene: TRBV14; CDR3aa: ASSLTGTGSPLH